The 30 T cell receptor beta chains listed next were all sequenced from one sample in a study of OX40 agonist ivuxolimab in advanced cancers. Produced via immunoSEQ multiplex PCR; TCRdb's table is partial and in-frame only. In the table there are tens of thousands of clones, 80% to 85% of which are singletons. This material consisted of CD4+ or CD8+ T cells sorted from blood, taken in a trial of the OX40 agonist ivuxolimab. These receptor sequences come from an adult with an advanced solid tumor such as melanoma, head and neck, liver or kidney cancer.

CDR3 sequence: CASSQGGGSEAFF. The CDR3 DNA sequence: TGCGCCAGCAGCCAAGGGGGGGGTTCTGAAGCTTTCTTT. The chain links TRBV5-1 to TRBJ1-1; D possibly corresponds to TRBD1 (6 bases). CDR1 is SGHRS, CDR2 YFSETQ, per germline. Between the trimmed V and J ends, which lost 4 bases and 6 bases, there was a span of 13 bases. This CDR3 is built from 13 residues.

The chain joins TRBV10-3 to TRBJ1-6; perhaps TRBD1 as D (6 bases). V was clipped by 5 bases and J by 5 bases, with 13 bases between them. Germline CDR1 ENHRY, CDR2 SYGVKD. The CDR3 runs to 15 residues. The CDR3 DNA reads as TGTGCCATCAGTTCGACAGGATCGGATAATTCACCCCTCCACTTT. Protein: CAISSTGSDNSPLHF.

V usage is TRBV19 and J usage is TRBJ1-1; D not resolved. This CDR3 spans 13 amino acids. CDR1 is LNHDA, CDR2 SQIVND, per germline (reference sequence). The V gene lost 3 bases and the J gene lost 10 bases, with 15 bases spanning the gap. The CDR3 here is CASSIELRIPAFF. DNA for the CDR3: TGTGCCAGTAGTATTGAGTTGAGAATACCAGCTTTCTTT.

Note on this clone: A far bigger clonotype differs at one base, so this is likely a read error. The chain has TRBV11-3 and TRBJ2-7, with D hard to call. Between the trimmed V and J ends, which lost 3 bases and 2 bases, there was a span of 8 bases. CDR3 length: 13 amino acids. The germline V gene has CDR1 SGHNT and CDR2 YENEEA. The CDR3 spells CASSFGQAYEQYF. The CDR3 nucleotides are TGTGCCAGCAGCTTTGGGCAGGCCTACGAGCAGTACTTC.

The genes are TRBV5-1 and TRBJ2-2; TRBD1 matches at 12 bases. Germline values: CDR1 SGHRS, CDR2 YFSETQ. The CDR3 runs 17 residues. J was trimmed by 7 bases and V by 2 bases; bases with no gene match: 9. This CDR3 reads CASSFLPGQGAGGELFF. The CDR3 nucleotides are TGCGCCAGCAGCTTCCTCCCGGGACAGGGGGCCGGCGGGGAGCTGTTTTTT.

V and J are TRBV2 and TRBJ1-2; possible D gene TRBD1, 6 bases. V was shortened by 3 bases and J by 8 bases, with 13 bases between the two germline ends. Germline V gene data show CDR1 as SNHLY and CDR2 as FYNNEI. This CDR3 is built from 13 residues. The CDR3 spells CASSDTGSRGYTF. As DNA, the CDR3 is TGTGCCAGCAGTGATACAGGGTCTCGCGGCTACACCTTC.

This sequence joins TRBV19 and TRBJ2-1; D not resolved. The CDR3 contains 15 residues. V was clipped by 3 bases and J by 1 base, with 10 bases between them. CDR1 is LNHDA and CDR2 is SQIVND in the germline V gene (reference sequence). CDR3 in amino acids: CASSIWPPSYNEQFF. The CDR3 DNA is TGTGCCAGTAGTATTTGGCCCCCTTCCTACAATGAGCAGTTCTTC.

V and J are TRBV7-3 and TRBJ2-1; 11 bases fit TRBD1. Trimming at V came to 3 bases and at J to 6 bases, leaving 10 bases not matched to a gene. This CDR3 comprises 17 residues. Germline values: CDR1 SGHTA, CDR2 FQGTGA. CDR3 nucleotide sequence: TGTGCCAGCAGCTTGGGCCCGGGACAGGGGGGCTTCAATGAGCAGTTCTTC. Protein sequence: CASSLGPGQGGFNEQFF.

The chain links TRBV30 to TRBJ2-4, with D perhaps being TRBD1 or TRBD2 (5 bases each). Germline CDR1 and CDR2: GTSNPN and SVGIG (reference sequence). The CDR3 spans 14 residues. With 3 bases removed from V and 4 bases from J, the gap between germline ends came to 13 bases. This CDR3 is CAWRLRGPKNIQYF. The CDR3 DNA is TGTGCCTGGAGACTCCGGGGCCCAAAAAACATTCAGTACTTC.

The genes are TRBV5-4 and TRBJ2-1; 8 positions match TRBD2. J lost 1 base, V lost 0 bases, and 0 bases had no gene match. The CDR3 spans 15 residues. The germline CDR1 and CDR2 sequences are SGHNT and YYREEE (reference sequence). The CDR3 bases are TGTGCCAGCAGCTTGGGCGGGGGGTCCTACAATGAGCAGTTCTTC. Protein product: CASSLGGGSYNEQFF.

V gene TRBV30 combines with J gene TRBJ2-5, with 8 nucleotides matching TRBD1. There are 12 residues in the CDR3. Germline values: CDR1 GTSNPN, CDR2 SVGIG (reference sequence). J lost 5 bases, V lost 4 bases, and 3 bases had no gene match. The CDR3 spells CAWTSGGETQYF. CDR3 in DNA: TGTGCCTGGACCTCAGGGGGCGAGACCCAGTACTTC.

The DNA for the CDR3 is TGTGCCAGCAGCCAAGAATACGGCAGGGTTATTGGCTACACCTTC. Translation gives CASSQEYGRVIGYTF. The chain joins TRBV4-2 to TRBJ1-2; possibly TRBD1 for D (5 bases). This CDR3 has 15 amino acids. Trimming removed 0 bases from V and 7 bases from J, with 15 bases in between. From germline, CDR1 is LGHNA and CDR2 YNFKEQ.

The chain uses TRBV4-3 and TRBJ2-7, with D maybe TRBD2 (5 bases). V lost 4 bases to trimming and J lost 5 bases, with 21 bases between them. The CDR3 is 16 residues long. Per the germline V gene, CDR1 is LGHNA and CDR2 is YSLEER. The CDR3 bases are TGCGCCAGCAGCCTACTTCACCGGGAATACGGGGACGAGCAGTACTTC. Its protein product is CASSLLHREYGDEQYF.

This chain connects TRBV7-3 to TRBJ2-3; 7 nucleotides align to TRBD1. Trimming cost V 3 bases and J 4 bases; bases outside gene matches: 10. Germline V CDR1 and CDR2: SGHTA, FQGTGA. The length of the CDR3 is 16 residues. The CDR3 coding sequence is TGTGCCAGCAGCTTGGGTCAGGACAGGTTCGCAGATACGCAGTATTTT. It codes for CASSLGQDRFADTQYF.

The J gene is TRBJ2-7, the V gene TRBV19; TRBD2 matches at 11 bases. Germline-derived CDR1 and CDR2 are LNHDA and SQIVND (reference sequence). V shed 8 bases and J 6 bases; nucleotides not matched to a gene: 15. The CDR3 extends over 16 amino acids. The CDR3 DNA reads as TGTGCCAGTCGGTTACTAGCGGGAGACAGCATAGGCGAGCAGTACTTC. Amino acids: CASRLLAGDSIGEQYF.

This clone was detected only a few times. The V call is TRBV5-4, the J call TRBJ1-2, with TRBD1 as a possible D gene (6 bases). Germline loops: CDR1 SGHNT, CDR2 YYREEE (reference sequence). V lost 0 bases and J 7 bases, leaving 22 bases between the germline ends. This CDR3 region has 17 residues. CDR3 bases: TGTGCCAGCAGCTTGGGGAGAGGGTTCGGGGGGCTAAGTGGCTACACCTTC. This encodes CASSLGRGFGGLSGYTF.

The chain combines TRBV10-2 with TRBJ1-2; D unresolved. V was shortened by 6 bases and J by 5 bases, with 7 bases between the two germline ends. CDR1 WSHSY and CDR2 SAAADI come from the germline V gene. This CDR3 contains 11 residues. CDR3 nucleotides: TGCGCCAGCAGGGTAGGATATGGCTACACCTTC. Its protein is CASRVGYGYTF.

This chain links TRBV5-6 with TRBJ2-7, with D hard to call. V was cut by 0 bases and J by 4 bases, with 11 bases left in between. This CDR3 spans 14 amino acids. From germline, CDR1 is SGHDT and CDR2 YYEEEE. Here the CDR3 DNA reads TGTGCCAGCAGCTTGGTGGGTTTGACTTACGAGCAGTACTTC. Encoded protein: CASSLVGLTYEQYF.

V gene TRBV2 combines with J gene TRBJ2-5, with D maybe TRBD1 (5 bases). Trimming cost V 4 bases and J 1 base, with 10 bases left between them. This CDR3 is built from 14 residues. Germline V lookup: CDR1 SNHLY, CDR2 FYNNEI. The DNA of the CDR3 is TGTGCCAGCAGTGGCAGGGCCTTCCAAGAGACCCAGTACTTC. This sequence encodes CASSGRAFQETQYF.

The chain has TRBV13 and TRBJ2-5; 7 bases align to TRBD2. Trimming removed 5 bases from V and 5 bases from J; junction bases left unmatched: 8. Germline CDR1 is PRHDT and CDR2 is FYEKMQ (reference sequence). This CDR3 has 14 residues. The CDR3 spells CASSPSGDWETQYF. CDR3 nucleotides: TGTGCCAGCAGCCCAAGCGGGGATTGGGAGACCCAGTACTTC.

V and J are TRBV11-2 and TRBJ2-2; D is perhaps TRBD2 (5 bases). The V end lost 3 bases, the J end lost 3 bases, and 11 bases lay between the germline ends. Germline V gives CDR1 SGHAT, CDR2 FQNNGV. The CDR3 extends over 15 amino acids. This CDR3 reads CASSFQRIYTGELFF. For the CDR3, the DNA is TGTGCCAGCAGCTTCCAGCGGATTTACACCGGGGAGCTGTTTTTT.

The rearrangement uses TRBV2 and TRBJ2-5, with D unclear. Germline values: CDR1 SNHLY, CDR2 FYNNEI. The CDR3 has 12 amino acids. Trimming took off 1 base at V and 7 bases at J, with 7 bases between the two ends. This CDR3 reads CASSEVGRTQYF. DNA for the CDR3: TGTGCCAGCAGTGAAGTGGGTCGGACCCAGTACTTC.

The V and J genes are TRBV28 and TRBJ2-1; 9 positions agree with TRBD2. Germline values: CDR1 MDHEN, CDR2 SYDVKM. This CDR3 contains 16 residues. V was clipped by 5 bases and J by 3 bases; unmatched bases: 8. CDR3 in amino acids: CASSTRVAGDYNEQFF. CDR3 in DNA: TGTGCCAGCAGTACCCGGGTAGCGGGGGACTACAATGAGCAGTTCTTC. The entire variable domain, with the rest obtained from reference TRBV28 and TRBJ2-1, is as follows: DVKVTQSSRYLVKRTGEKVFLECVQDMDHENMFWYRQDPGLGLRLIYFSYDVKMKEKGDIPEGYSVSREKKERFSLILESASTNQTSMYLCASSTRVAGDYNEQFFGPGTRLTVL.

The V gene is TRBV28, the J gene TRBJ2-7, with D tentatively TRBD2 (7 bases). The CDR3 is 16 residues long. Trimming shortened V by 1 base and J by 2 bases, and 15 bases separated the two germline ends. Germline-derived CDR1 and CDR2 are MDHEN and SYDVKM. Here the CDR3 DNA reads TGTGCCAGCAGTTTATCCGCGGGGGCCGCCACCTACGAGCAGTACTTC. Its protein product is CASSLSAGAATYEQYF.

This clone has only one observation. CDR3 DNA: TGTGCCAGCAGCTTGGGGGGAGGCGAGCAGTACTTC. This gives the protein CASSLGGGEQYF. V gene TRBV5-6 combines with J gene TRBJ2-7; perhaps TRBD2 as D (6 bases). Between the trimmed V and J ends, which lost 0 bases and 6 bases, there was a span of 7 bases. Germline CDR1 and CDR2: SGHDT and YYEEEE. This CDR3 region has 12 residues.

The V gene is TRBV19, the J gene TRBJ2-1; maybe TRBD1 (6 bases). This CDR3 spans 18 amino acids. The V and J ends lost 5 bases and 9 bases respectively, with 29 bases between them. Germline CDR1 LNHDA, CDR2 SQIVND (reference sequence). The CDR3 loop is CASSPTFPTGTNRGEQFF. The CDR3 region has the DNA TGTGCCAGTAGTCCCACCTTTCCGACAGGAACCAATAGAGGTGAGCAGTTCTTC.

The chain uses TRBV10-3 and TRBJ1-5, with TRBD1 matching over 8 bases. V shed 10 bases, J shed 5 bases, and the junction held 10 bases outside the gene matches. This CDR3 has 14 amino acids. Germline CDR1 is ENHRY and CDR2 is SYGVKD. CDR3 region: CATRQGIADQPQHF. CDR3 DNA: TGTGCCACCAGACAGGGGATAGCGGATCAGCCCCAGCATTTT.

The rearrangement joins TRBV9 to TRBJ1-2; no firm D call. The CDR3 is 12 residues long. The ends were cut back, 4 bases at V and 1 base at J, with 5 bases in the middle. Looked up from germline, CDR1 is SGDLS and CDR2 is YYNGEE. The CDR3 reads CASSPSNYGYTF. The CDR3 DNA is TGTGCCAGCAGCCCCAGTAACTATGGCTACACCTTC.

The V gene is TRBV4-1, the J gene TRBJ2-3; the D is unclear. The ends were cut back, 1 base at V and 1 base at J, with 15 bases in the middle. This CDR3 has 17 residues. CDR1 MGHRA and CDR2 YSYEKL come from the germline V gene. The CDR3 DNA follows: TGCGCCAGCAGCCAAGCGGTAATTTCGGCCCGCACAGATACGCAGTATTTT. Translating it yields CASSQAVISARTDTQYF.

The chain joins TRBV9 to TRBJ1-3; no clear D. Germline-derived CDR1 and CDR2 are SGDLS and YYNGEE. Trimming cost V 0 bases and J 0 bases, with 13 bases left between them. The CDR3 extends over 17 amino acids. The CDR3 loop is CASSVVAGLSSGNTIYF. The CDR3 region has the DNA TGTGCCAGCAGCGTAGTGGCAGGTTTAAGCTCTGGAAACACCATATATTTT.